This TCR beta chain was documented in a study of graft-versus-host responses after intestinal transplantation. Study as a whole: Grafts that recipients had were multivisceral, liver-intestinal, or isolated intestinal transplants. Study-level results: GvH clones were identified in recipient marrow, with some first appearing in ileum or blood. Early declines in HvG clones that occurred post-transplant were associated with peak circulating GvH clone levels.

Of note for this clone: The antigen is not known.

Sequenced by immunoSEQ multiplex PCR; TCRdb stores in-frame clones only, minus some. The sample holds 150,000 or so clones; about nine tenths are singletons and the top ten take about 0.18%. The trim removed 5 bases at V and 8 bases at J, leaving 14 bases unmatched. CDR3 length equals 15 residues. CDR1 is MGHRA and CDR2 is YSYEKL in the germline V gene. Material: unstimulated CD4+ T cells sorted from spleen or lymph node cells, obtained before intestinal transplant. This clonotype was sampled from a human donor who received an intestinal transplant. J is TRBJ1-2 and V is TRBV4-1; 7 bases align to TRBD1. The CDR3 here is CASSYGQAIRRGYTF. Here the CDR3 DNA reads TGCGCCAGCAGCTATGGACAGGCCATCCGCCGGGGCTACACCTTC.